This T cell receptor (beta chain) was sequenced during a study of memory CD4+ T cells and cytomegalovirus serostatus. Single viable CD3+CD4+CD8-CD45RO+ cells were sorted as the memory CD4+ T cells. Trimming stripped 0 bases from V and 1 base from J, with 3 bases between. In germline, CDR1 is SGHTA, CDR2 FQGNSA. The CDR3 has 13 amino acids. Clones were sequenced by immunoSEQ multiplex PCR, and TCRdb holds only the in-frame ones, with some missing. The table includes about 50,000 clones, 70% to 85% detected once. Sequencing used memory CD4+ T cells from blood. The V gene is TRBV7-2, the J gene TRBJ1-1; D not resolved. The TCR comes from an adult in good health and CMV-seronegative. CDR3 loop: CASSLAKNTEAFF. CDR3 sequence (DNA): TGTGCCAGCAGCTTAGCCAAGAACACTGAAGCTTTCTTT.